This TCR beta chain was sequenced in a study of control samples from healthy donors and cancer patients. Germline CDR1 reads MNHEY; CDR2 reads SVGAGI. The V gene end was trimmed by 2 bases and the J gene end by 0 bases; junction bases not matched to a gene: 2. The CDR3 length is 15 residues. Some clones are missing from TCRdb's copy, which holds only in-frame ones; the method was immunoSEQ multiplex PCR. The top ten clones hold approximately 21% of a sample with 85,000 to 90,000 clones, roughly 86% of them seen once. The rearrangement joins TRBV6-5 to TRBJ1-1; 8 nucleotides line up with TRBD1. Sample: blood. The origin of this receptor is a man under 40 in good health. The CDR3 spells CASSYQGQVNTEAFF. In DNA form, the CDR3 reads TGTGCCAGCAGTTACCAGGGACAGGTGAACACTGAAGCTTTCTTT.